The rows below give T cell receptor beta chains drawn from one sample of a study of T cell responses to AZD1222 COVID-19 vaccine. Some clones are missing from TCRdb's copy, which holds only in-frame ones; the method was immunoSEQ multiplex PCR. The sample carries about 120,000 clones, around nine tenths recorded once. The specimen was peripheral blood, collected on day 0 of AZD1222 vaccination. Receptors were obtained from an adult in good health. The CDR3 runs from the conserved cysteine through the conserved F or W. A D gene is named only where the DNA matches it firmly. A clone size is listed for some rows: how often the clone was seen (once, few, many), or a class if it is expanded.

TRBJ2-7,.,.,TRBV7-2,CASSLINGPYEQYF,TGTGCCAGCAGCTTAATTAACGGCCCCTACGAGCAGTACTTC
TRBJ1-2,.,.,TRBV7-8,CASSLAGVWDYGYTF,TGTGCCAGCAGCTTAGCCGGGGTTTGGGACTATGGCTACACCTTC
TRBJ1-6,.,TRBD1,TRBV18,CASSPEGQASSPLHF,TGTGCCAGCTCACCCGAGGGACAGGCAAGTTCACCCCTCCACTTT
TRBJ1-2,.,.,TRBV5-1,CASSSGTGANYGYTF,TGCGCCAGCAGCTCTGGGACCGGAGCTAACTATGGCTACACCTTC
TRBJ2-7,.,TRBD1,TRBV6-5,CASSYSGQGIYEQYF,TGTGCCAGCAGTTATTCCGGACAGGGAATCTACGAGCAGTACTTC
TRBJ2-2,.,.,TRBV7-2,CASSLKRATGELFF,TGTGCCAGCAGCTTAAAGCGGGCGACTGGGGAGCTGTTTTTT
TRBJ1-1,.,.,TRBV19,CAVRDEWTFF,TGTGCCGTCCGGGACGAGTGGACTTTCTTT
TRBJ2-3,.,.,TRBV2,CASSENSPDTQYF,TGTGCCAGCAGTGAAAACTCCCCAGATACGCAGTATTTT
TRBJ1-2,.,.,TRBV6-5,CASFIGGKNYGYTF,TGTGCCAGTTTTATAGGGGGAAAGAACTATGGCTACACCTTC
TRBJ2-1,.,.,TRBV29-1,CSVDPGVVGDEQFF,TGCAGCGTTGACCCAGGGGTAGTGGGGGATGAGCAGTTCTTC
TRBJ2-7,.,.,TRBV6-5,CASRSSSYEQYF,TGTGCCAGCAGGTCGAGCTCCTACGAGCAGTACTTC
TRBJ2-2,few,.,TRBV6-1,CASREAGLNTGELFF,TGTGCCAGCAGAGAAGCGGGTTTGAACACCGGGGAGCTGTTTTTT
TRBJ1-5,.,.,TRBV7-2,CASSPGNSNQPQHF,TGTGCCAGCAGCCCAGGGAATAGCAATCAGCCCCAGCATTTT
TRBJ1-6,.,.,TRBV6-1,CASSEYEVTASSYNSPLHF,TGTGCCAGCAGTGAATACGAGGTCACAGCGAGCTCCTATAATTCACCCCTCCACTTT
TRBJ1-2,.,.,TRBV28,CASSLAIQGSYTF,TGTGCCAGCAGTTTAGCAATACAGGGCAGCTACACCTTC
TRBJ2-1,.,.,TRBV5-4,CASSFQINEQFF,TGTGCCAGCAGCTTCCAGATCAATGAGCAGTTCTTC
TRBJ1-1,.,.,TRBV5-1,CASSPTRGADTEAFF,TGCGCCAGCAGTCCAACCCGAGGGGCAGACACTGAAGCTTTCTTT